This passage covers 27 T cell receptor beta chains from one sample sequenced in a study of cytomegalovirus exposure and HLA in healthy donors. This PCR relied on a set of 60 Vbeta primers and 13 Jbeta primers. Sequencing was performed with immunoSEQ multiplex PCR; in TCRdb, only in-frame clones are kept and a portion is missing. The data show roughly 190,000 clones, with around 73% seen just once and roughly 2% held by the top ten. What was sequenced was PBMCs. Receptor source: a woman under 40 in good health and CMV-seropositive.

The V and J genes are TRBV7-9 and TRBJ1-5; D unclear. Germline-derived CDR1 and CDR2 are SEHNR and FQNEAQ (reference sequence). This CDR3 has 14 amino acids. V gave up 5 bases and J gave up 2 bases, with 10 bases separating them. CDR3 residues: CASSVTDGNQPQHF. The CDR3, as DNA: TGTGCCAGCAGCGTAACAGATGGCAATCAGCCCCAGCATTTT.

The chain employs TRBV27 and TRBJ2-5; D is possibly TRBD1 (6 bases). Germline-derived CDR1 and CDR2 are MNHEY and SMNVEV (reference sequence). This CDR3 comprises 14 residues. Trimming left V 6 bases short and J 7 bases short, with 18 bases between. CDR3 nucleotide sequence: TGTGCCAGCAGCTTCAATGGGGGCCTGGGGACCCAGTACTTC. Translated, it gives CASSFNGGLGTQYF.

The chain has TRBV7-2 and TRBJ2-1, with TRBD1 matching over 11 bases. The CDR3 totals 15 residues. J lost 4 bases, V lost 3 bases, and 2 bases had no gene match. Looked up from germline, CDR1 is SGHTA and CDR2 is FQGNSA. The chain's CDR3 is CASSLGQGEYNEQFF. As DNA, the CDR3 is TGTGCCAGCAGCTTGGGACAGGGGGAATACAATGAGCAGTTCTTC.

The chain has TRBV7-2 and TRBJ2-7; 13 bases fit TRBD2. The CDR3 runs 15 residues. V lost 7 bases to trimming and J lost 4 bases; unmatched junction nucleotides: 7. Germline V gives CDR1 SGHTA, CDR2 FQGNSA. This CDR3 is CASTRLAGGNYEQYF. Written as DNA, the CDR3 is TGTGCCAGCACCCGACTAGCGGGGGGCAATTACGAGCAGTACTTC. Based on the CDR3 plus reference TRBV7-2 and TRBJ2-7, the full variable domain is GAGVSQSPSNKVTEKGKDVELRCDPISGHTALYWYRQSLGQGLEFLIYFQGNSAPDKSGLPSDRFSAERTGGSVSTLTIQRTQQEDSAVYLCASTRLAGGNYEQYFGPGTRLTVT.

This clone appeared a single time. V usage is TRBV28 and J usage is TRBJ1-6, with a weak D call TRBD1 (6 bases). V lost 5 bases, J lost 8 bases, and 16 bases lay in between. From germline, CDR1 is MDHEN and CDR2 SYDVKM. This CDR3 comprises 15 residues. The CDR3 bases are TGTGCCAGCAGTAGGTCGACAGGCGCCTATTCACCCCTCCACTTT. As protein: CASSRSTGAYSPLHF.

The CDR3 region is CASSLRWESIPYEQYF. The CDR3 DNA is TGCGCCAGCAGCCTCAGGTGGGAGAGCATCCCCTACGAGCAGTACTTC. The chain carries TRBV4-1 and TRBJ2-7; tentatively, D is TRBD2 (5 bases). From germline, CDR1 is MGHRA and CDR2 YSYEKL. V dropped 4 bases and J dropped 2 bases, with 18 bases sitting between them. The CDR3 extends over 16 amino acids.

J is TRBJ1-2 and V is TRBV4-2, with D possibly being TRBD1 (6 bases). The V gene's germline CDR1 is LGHNA and CDR2 YNFKEQ. This CDR3 contains 13 residues. Trimming shortened V by 4 bases and J by 7 bases, and 13 bases separated the two germline ends. CDR3: CASSLGGAPGYTF. CDR3 sequence (DNA): TGTGCCAGCAGCCTTGGGGGGGCGCCTGGCTACACCTTC.

The V gene is TRBV6-5, the J gene TRBJ1-5, with a weak D call TRBD1 (5 bases). V shed 1 base and J shed 7 bases, with 8 bases lying between them. The CDR3 sequence is 13 residues long. The V gene's germline CDR1 is MNHEY and CDR2 SVGAGI. The CDR3 DNA reads as TGTGCCAGCAGTTACTACGGGGGACAGCCCCAGCATTTT. The encoded protein is CASSYYGGQPQHF.

V is TRBV2 and J is TRBJ2-3; D is unclear. The V end was cut by 3 bases, the J end by 0 bases, with 10 bases between. This CDR3 is 15 amino acids long. Germline V gives CDR1 SNHLY, CDR2 FYNNEI. Here the CDR3 DNA reads TGTGCCAGCAGTGATGGCGGATCTAGCACAGATACGCAGTATTTT. Its protein is CASSDGGSSTDTQYF.

This rearrangement joins TRBV7-9 to TRBJ2-2, with 7 bases identical to TRBD1. V was pared by 4 bases and J by 6 bases, with 5 bases of the junction left unmatched. This CDR3 has 14 residues. Germline V CDR1 and CDR2: SEHNR, FQNEAQ (reference sequence). CDR3 bases: TGTGCCAGCAGCTCCTGGGACAGCGCCGGGGAGCTGTTTTTT. Its translation: CASSSWDSAGELFF.

Turning to this clone: This specimen includes other DNA sequences encoding the same CDR3. The V call is TRBV2, the J call TRBJ2-3; D uncertain. This CDR3 is built from 11 residues. The germline CDR1 and CDR2 sequences are SNHLY and FYNNEI. Trimming shortened V by 7 bases and J by 3 bases, and 5 bases separated the two germline ends. In DNA, the CDR3 is TGTGCCAGCACCTATACAGATACGCAGTATTTT. This translates into CASTYTDTQYF. Variable domain in full (rest from reference TRBV2 and TRBJ2-3): EPEVTQTPSHQVTQMGQEVILRCVPISNHLYFYWYRQILGQKVEFLVSFYNNEISEKSEIFDDQFSVERPDGSNFTLKIRSTKLEDSAMYFCASTYTDTQYFGPGTRLTVL.

This chain joins TRBV10-2 and TRBJ2-7; 7 nucleotides align to TRBD1. V lost 7 bases, J lost 0 bases, and 9 bases stayed unmatched. Germline V gene sequence: CDR1 WSHSY, CDR2 SAAADI. The CDR3 runs 15 residues. CDR3 amino acids: CASIPGQASSYEQYF. The DNA of the CDR3 is TGCGCCAGCATCCCCGGACAGGCCAGCTCCTACGAGCAGTACTTC.

The CDR3 region is CASSLAGTGSEAFF. The DNA for the CDR3 is TGTGCCAGCAGCTTAGCTGGGACAGGAAGCGAAGCTTTCTTT. The rearrangement links TRBV7-9 to TRBJ1-1; 8 nucleotides match TRBD1. V lost 0 bases, J lost 8 bases, and 5 bases stayed unmatched. This CDR3 is 14 amino acids long. CDR1 SEHNR and CDR2 FQNEAQ come from the germline V gene (reference sequence).

This chain connects TRBV5-8 to TRBJ2-7; TRBD2 aligns across 7 bases. CDR3 length: 14 residues. Trimming cost V 6 bases and J 5 bases; bases outside gene matches: 11. The V gene's germline CDR1 is SGHTS and CDR2 YDEGEE. In DNA form, the CDR3 reads TGTGCCAGCAACCCGCAGGCAGGGAGGGACGAGCAGTACTTC. Translating it yields CASNPQAGRDEQYF.

The V gene is TRBV19, the J gene TRBJ2-2, with a possible D match to TRBD1 (5 bases). Germline V lookup: CDR1 LNHDA, CDR2 SQIVND (reference sequence). V gave up 0 bases and J gave up 4 bases, with 9 bases separating them. The CDR3 spans 15 residues. CDR3 sequence (DNA): TGTGCCAGTAGTATAGATCAGGGTGGCACCGGGGAGCTGTTTTTT. It encodes CASSIDQGGTGELFF.

V is TRBV4-3 and J is TRBJ1-5, with D possibly matching TRBD1 (6 bases). The CDR3 runs 15 residues. The V end lost 1 base, the J end lost 5 bases, and 12 bases lay between the germline ends. The germline V gene has CDR1 LGHNA and CDR2 YSLEER. The DNA of the CDR3 is TGCGCCAGCAGCCAAGGGACAGACTCTTATCAGCCCCAGCATTTT. Amino acid sequence: CASSQGTDSYQPQHF.

The chain carries TRBV5-1 and TRBJ2-5; a weak D match, TRBD2 (6 bases). V was shortened by 3 bases and J by 4 bases, with 16 bases between the two germline ends. The CDR3 length is 15 residues. Looked up from germline, CDR1 is SGHRS and CDR2 is YFSETQ. CDR3 sequence (DNA): TGCGCCAGCAGCTCTTGGGAGGAGGGGTCAGAGACCCAGTACTTC. Translation: CASSSWEEGSETQYF.

The chain couples TRBV15 to TRBJ1-3, with D possibly being TRBD1 (5 bases). Between the trimmed V and J ends, which lost 4 bases and 0 bases, there was a span of 10 bases. The CDR3 consists of 15 residues. CDR1 is LNHNV and CDR2 is YYDKDF in the germline V gene (reference sequence). The CDR3 DNA is TGTGCCACCAGCAAGAACAGGTACTCTGGAAACACCATATATTTT. Protein product: CATSKNRYSGNTIYF.

The chain employs TRBV6-4 and TRBJ2-3; 7 bases are a match to TRBD1. This CDR3 spans 15 amino acids. Germline V gene lookup returns CDR1 MRHNA and CDR2 SNTAGT. V was clipped by 6 bases and J by 1 base; unmatched bases: 7. CDR3 nucleotides: TGTGCCAGCAGAAGAACAGGGGCTCGCACAGATACGCAGTATTTT. It translates to CASRRTGARTDTQYF.

This rearrangement joins TRBV28 to TRBJ2-7, with D perhaps matching TRBD1 (6 bases). The CDR3 has 14 residues. V lost 7 bases and J lost 2, with 15 bases in between. The germline V gene encodes CDR1 MDHEN and CDR2 SYDVKM. CDR3 coding DNA: TGTGCCAGCATTAGGCGGCAGGGGACCTACGAGCAGTACTTC. Translated, it gives CASIRRQGTYEQYF.

The rearrangement links TRBV5-1 to TRBJ2-5, with D possibly matching TRBD2 (6 bases). The CDR3 contains 15 residues. Germline loops: CDR1 SGHRS, CDR2 YFSETQ. Trimming cost V 2 bases and J 5 bases, with 16 bases left between them. CDR3 in amino acids: CASSFGGVATETQYF. The DNA of the CDR3 is TGCGCCAGCAGCTTCGGAGGGGTGGCGACGGAGACCCAGTACTTC. The full variable domain, with the rest looked up from reference TRBV5-1 and TRBJ2-5, is KAGVTQTPRYLIKTRGQQVTLSCSPISGHRSVSWYQQTPGQGLQFLFEYFSETQRNKGNFPGRFSGRQFSNSRSEMNVSTLELGDSALYLCASSFGGVATETQYFGPGTRLLVL.

This CDR3 reads CATSRGGGFQPQHF. In nucleotides, the CDR3 is TGTGCCACCAGCAGAGGCGGGGGTTTCCAGCCCCAGCATTTT. V and J are TRBV15 and TRBJ1-5; possible D gene TRBD1, 5 bases. Germline V CDR1 and CDR2: LNHNV, YYDKDF (reference sequence). CDR3 size: 14 residues. The germline V and J ends were trimmed by 1 base and 7 bases, with 11 bases remaining between them.

Comment on this clone: The sample contains more than one DNA sequence encoding this CDR3. This sequence joins TRBV9 and TRBJ1-1; no clear D. V was clipped by 4 bases and J by 1 base, with 8 bases between them. The V gene's germline CDR1 is SGDLS and CDR2 YYNGEE. The CDR3 totals 13 residues. The CDR3 region is CASSFTGNTEAFF. The CDR3 coding sequence is TGTGCCAGCAGCTTTACGGGGAACACTGAAGCTTTCTTT.

Only a few counts were recorded for this clone. The CDR3 reads CASSLGQGAFSYEQYF. The CDR3 nucleotides read TGTGCCAGCAGTTTGGGACAGGGGGCCTTCTCCTACGAGCAGTACTTC. The chain couples TRBV28 to TRBJ2-7; the match to TRBD1 covers 12 bases. The CDR3 is 16 amino acids. Germline assignment: CDR1 MDHEN and CDR2 SYDVKM. The trim removed 3 bases at V and 0 bases at J, leaving 3 bases unmatched.

The chain uses TRBV28 and TRBJ1-4, with D possibly TRBD1 on 5 matching bases. Germline CDR1 and CDR2: MDHEN and SYDVKM. V lost 7 bases to trimming and J lost 3 bases, with 9 bases between them. The CDR3 runs 13 residues. For the CDR3, the DNA is TGTGCCAGCAAACTACAGGCTAATGAAAAACTGTTTTTT. This translates into CASKLQANEKLFF.

The rearrangement uses TRBV7-8 and TRBJ2-7, with 7 bases that match TRBD2. Germline trimming cut 6 bases from V and 0 bases from J; bases unmatched to any gene: 5. There are 14 residues in the CDR3. Germline-derived CDR1 and CDR2 are SGHVS and FQNEAQ. CDR3 residues: CASRTSGTSYEQYF. The CDR3 nucleotides read TGTGCCAGCAGAACGAGCGGGACCTCCTACGAGCAGTACTTC.

This sequence joins TRBV5-1 and TRBJ2-7, with D unclear. V was cut by 3 bases and J by 1 base, with 8 bases left in between. This CDR3 contains 13 residues. Germline V gene lookup returns CDR1 SGHRS and CDR2 YFSETQ. The CDR3 spells CASSSVSSYEQYF. The DNA for the CDR3 is TGCGCCAGCAGCTCGGTAAGTTCCTACGAGCAGTACTTC.